A single sample gave rise to the 22 T cell receptor beta chains below, sequenced in a study of radiotherapy plus CTLA-4 blockade in lung cancer listed by TCRdb under 2018. Libraries were built with the immunoSEQ multiplex PCR assay. This is the immuneACCESS table as TCRdb keeps it, with only in-frame sequences that have V and J called. A part of the clones is gone; compared with another copy, unresolved V genes explain less than half, and the rest is unexplained. A total of about 97,000 clones appear in this sample, about four fifths of them only once. Together, the top ten hold approximately 2.8% of the sample. The sample here was peripheral blood, taken from a patient treated with radiotherapy plus ipilimumab. The source of these receptors is a human donor with non-small cell lung cancer who had a partial response to radiotherapy plus ipilimumab. Some clones in this sample may be carry-over from other donors' samples.

CDR3 DNA: TGTGCCAGTAGTCCAAGAGTTGGTTCCTATAATTCACCCCTCCACTTT. Translating gives CASSPRVGSYNSPLHF. This chain connects TRBV19 to TRBJ1-6, with D unresolved. From germline, CDR1 is LNHDA and CDR2 SQIVND (reference sequence). The CDR3 consists of 16 residues. V dropped 5 bases and J dropped 1 base, with 12 bases sitting between them.

This chain connects TRBV7-9 to TRBJ2-1; 7 bases match TRBD2. Germline lookup yields CDR1 SEHNR and CDR2 FQNEAQ (reference sequence). With 3 bases clipped from V and 9 bases from J, the junction kept 8 bases outside the gene matches. The CDR3 runs to 14 residues. The DNA of the CDR3 is TGTGCCAGCAGCTTCACAGCGGGAAGGGCTGAGCAGTTCTTC. Translated: CASSFTAGRAEQFF.

The chain is built from TRBV2 and TRBJ2-7, with a possible D match to TRBD2 (5 bases). Per germline, CDR1 SNHLY and CDR2 FYNNEI. This CDR3 has 15 residues. V shed 2 bases and J shed 2 bases, with 13 bases lying between them. DNA for the CDR3: TGTGCCAGCAGTGAAAGTATGGGAGAGGCCTACGAGCAGTACTTC. This encodes CASSESMGEAYEQYF.

This chain joins TRBV14 and TRBJ2-7; D gene ambiguous. The CDR3 has 12 residues. The germline V gene has CDR1 SGHDN and CDR2 FVKESK. With 4 bases removed from V and 3 bases from J, the gap between germline ends came to 7 bases. In nucleotides, the CDR3 is TGTGCCAGCAGCCCGTCCTTCTACGAGCAGTACTTC. It specifies CASSPSFYEQYF.

This rearrangement joins TRBV12-5 to TRBJ2-5; 8 bases align to TRBD1. The CDR3 is 15 amino acids. CDR1 is LGHNT and CDR2 is FRNRAP in the germline V gene. J was trimmed by 4 bases and V by 6 bases; bases with no gene match: 10. DNA of the CDR3: TGTGCTAGTGGCAATCCCCGGACAGGGACAGAGACCCAGTACTTC. Translated, it gives CASGNPRTGTETQYF.

The chain joins TRBV19 to TRBJ1-1; 10 bases agree with TRBD1. Unmatched junction bases numbered 9, after V lost 3 bases and J lost 8 bases. Germline assignment: CDR1 LNHDA and CDR2 SQIVND (reference sequence). CDR3 length: 15 residues. CDR3 residues: CASSIQTGGRPEAFF. CDR3 nucleotides: TGTGCCAGTAGTATCCAGACAGGGGGCAGACCGGAAGCTTTCTTT.

The chain combines TRBV15 with TRBJ2-3; 7 nucleotides agree with TRBD2. Germline CDR1 LNHNV, CDR2 YYDKDF (reference sequence). Germline trimming cut 2 bases from V and 4 bases from J; bases unmatched to any gene: 9. CDR3 size: 16 residues. The CDR3 sequence: CATSRTRAGRADTQYF. The DNA of the CDR3 is TGTGCCACCAGCAGAACGAGAGCGGGAAGGGCAGATACGCAGTATTTT. Variable domain in full (rest from reference TRBV15 and TRBJ2-3): DAMVIQNPRYQVTQFGKPVTLSCSQTLNHNVMYWYQQKSSQAPKLLFHYYDKDFNNEADTPDNFQSRRPNTSFCFLDIRSPGLGDTAMYLCATSRTRAGRADTQYFGPGTRLTVL.

The V gene is TRBV7-2, the J gene TRBJ2-5, with 14 bases matching TRBD2. V dropped 6 bases and J dropped 5; count of bases not matched to a gene: 2. Germline CDR1 is SGHTA and CDR2 is FQGNSA. This CDR3 spans 14 amino acids. CDR3 sequence: CASRRLAGGETQYF. The DNA of the CDR3 is TGTGCCAGCAGGCGACTAGCGGGGGGGGAGACCCAGTACTTC.

The chain couples TRBV5-1 to TRBJ2-7; possible D gene TRBD1, 5 bases. There are 13 residues in the CDR3. CDR1 SGHRS and CDR2 YFSETQ come from the germline V gene. V lost 4 bases and J lost 10, with 18 bases in between. CDR3 in DNA: TGCGCCAGCAGCAGGGGTTGGCAAAACGGTCAGTACTTC. This sequence encodes CASSRGWQNGQYF.

The gene calls are TRBV19 and TRBJ1-1; D uncertain. CDR3 length equals 14 residues. Per germline, CDR1 LNHDA and CDR2 SQIVND (reference sequence). The V gene lost 6 bases and the J gene lost 8 bases, with 19 bases spanning the gap. CDR3 bases: TGTGCCAGTAGCCAAGAGCGGCAGTCGGGCGAAGCTTTCTTT. Residues: CASSQERQSGEAFF.

V and J are TRBV6-1 and TRBJ1-2; D not resolved. There are 15 residues in the CDR3. Trimming removed 4 bases at V and 3 bases at J, with 15 bases between. Germline CDR1 MNHNS, CDR2 SASEGT. CDR3 coding DNA: TGTGCCAGCAGTGTCGAACCCCGCGTGGACTATGGCTACACCTTC. Translated: CASSVEPRVDYGYTF.

The V call is TRBV29-1, the J call TRBJ2-2, with a possible D match to TRBD1 (5 bases). The V and J ends lost 1 base and 5 bases respectively, with 11 bases between them. The germline V gene encodes CDR1 SQVTM and CDR2 ANQGSEA. This CDR3 comprises 14 residues. CDR3 nucleotide sequence: TGCAGCGTTGAAGGGGGCAGGCGGACCGGGGAGCTGTTTTTT. Translated, it gives CSVEGGRRTGELFF.

This sequence joins TRBV28 and TRBJ2-7; 7 bases agree with TRBD1. The junction had 8 bases not matched to a gene; V was cut back by 8 bases and J by 1 base. This CDR3 is built from 14 residues. In germline, CDR1 is MDHEN, CDR2 SYDVKM. CDR3 bases: TGTGCCAGCCTCCGGGACAGAGTATCCTACGAGCAGTACTTC. Protein sequence: CASLRDRVSYEQYF.

The chain couples TRBV25-1 to TRBJ1-1, with D maybe TRBD1 (6 bases). With 6 bases removed from V and 11 bases from J, the gap between germline ends came to 22 bases. Per germline, CDR1 MGHDK and CDR2 SYGVNS. The CDR3 sequence is 14 residues long. The CDR3 DNA reads TGTGCCAGCAGACGAACCGATGGGGGGGCGCGGGCTTTCTTT. Translation gives CASRRTDGGARAFF.

The chain employs TRBV2 and TRBJ1-1; D unresolved. The CDR3 extends over 12 amino acids. Per the germline V gene, CDR1 is SNHLY and CDR2 is FYNNEI. Trimming shortened V by 8 bases and J by 6 bases, and 13 bases separated the two germline ends. The CDR3 reads CASSLEFSEAFF. The CDR3, as DNA: TGTGCCAGCTCCCTCGAGTTCTCTGAAGCTTTCTTT. Combining the CDR3 with reference TRBV2 and TRBJ1-1 gives the whole variable domain EPEVTQTPSHQVTQMGQEVILRCVPISNHLYFYWYRQILGQKVEFLVSFYNNEISEKSEIFDDQFSVERPDGSNFTLKIRSTKLEDSAMYFCASSLEFSEAFFGQGTRLTVV.

The CDR3 region is CASSSSTSGYNEQFF. The CDR3 coding sequence is TGTGCCAGCAGTTCCTCGACTAGCGGCTACAATGAGCAGTTCTTC. This chain links TRBV28 with TRBJ2-1; 9 bases are shared with TRBD2. The ends lost 4 bases at V and 3 bases at J; junction bases unmatched: 4. The CDR3 spans 15 residues. Germline loops: CDR1 MDHEN, CDR2 SYDVKM.

The chain joins TRBV11-3 to TRBJ2-1; a possible D gene is TRBD1 (5 bases). V was pared by 0 bases and J by 7 bases, with 22 bases between. CDR1 SGHNT and CDR2 YENEEA come from the germline V gene. This CDR3 region has 18 residues. The CDR3 coding sequence is TGTGCCAGCAGCTTAGATGGTAGGCGCGCAGGGAAGGGTAATGAGCAGTTCTTC. This encodes CASSLDGRRAGKGNEQFF.

This chain connects TRBV6-5 to TRBJ2-2; 9 bases map to TRBD1. The CDR3 is made up of 16 amino acids. Germline V gives CDR1 MNHEY, CDR2 SVGAGI. The junction had 1 base not matched to a gene; V was cut back by 2 bases and J by 0 bases. In DNA form, the CDR3 reads TGTGCCAGCAGTTACAGGACAGGGGCGAACACCGGGGAGCTGTTTTTT. Residues: CASSYRTGANTGELFF.

The V gene is TRBV19, the J gene TRBJ2-1; 10 bases fit TRBD2. This CDR3 has 16 residues. V dropped 4 bases and J dropped 3; count of bases not matched to a gene: 6. CDR1 and CDR2 (germline): LNHDA, SQIVND (reference sequence). CDR3 coding DNA: TGTGCCAGTAGTAAGTCGGTAGCGGGGGGCTACAATGAGCAGTTCTTC. As protein: CASSKSVAGGYNEQFF. The full variable domain, in which reference TRBV19 and TRBJ2-1 provide the parts outside the CDR3, is DGGITQSPKYLFRKEGQNVTLSCEQNLNHDAMYWYRQDPGQGLRLIYYSQIVNDFQKGDIAEGYSVSREKKESFPLTVTSAQKNPTAFYLCASSKSVAGGYNEQFFGPGTRLTVL.

The chain carries TRBV5-1 and TRBJ1-1; no definite D call. The CDR3 consists of 13 residues. Trimming took off 3 bases at V and 1 base at J, with 7 bases between the two ends. Germline V gives CDR1 SGHRS, CDR2 YFSETQ. As DNA, the CDR3 is TGCGCCAGCAGCTCGACACCGAACACTGAAGCTTTCTTT. Residues: CASSSTPNTEAFF.

The chain is built from TRBV7-6 and TRBJ1-1, with D possibly being TRBD1 (5 bases). There are 13 residues in the CDR3. V dropped 1 base and J dropped 4 bases, with 7 bases sitting between them. Germline CDR1 and CDR2: SGHVS and FNYEAQ. CDR3 residues: CASSLGGVTEAFF. The CDR3 region has the DNA TGTGCCAGCAGCTTAGGGGGGGTCACTGAAGCTTTCTTT.

This chain joins TRBV6-6 and TRBJ2-1, with 8 bases that match TRBD2. Germline assignment: CDR1 MNHNY and CDR2 SVGAGI (reference sequence). CDR3 length: 13 amino acids. V was clipped by 8 bases and J by 8 bases; unmatched bases: 8. CDR3 protein: CASGRRGAHEQFF. Here the CDR3 DNA reads TGTGCCAGCGGGAGGCGGGGGGCCCATGAGCAGTTCTTC.